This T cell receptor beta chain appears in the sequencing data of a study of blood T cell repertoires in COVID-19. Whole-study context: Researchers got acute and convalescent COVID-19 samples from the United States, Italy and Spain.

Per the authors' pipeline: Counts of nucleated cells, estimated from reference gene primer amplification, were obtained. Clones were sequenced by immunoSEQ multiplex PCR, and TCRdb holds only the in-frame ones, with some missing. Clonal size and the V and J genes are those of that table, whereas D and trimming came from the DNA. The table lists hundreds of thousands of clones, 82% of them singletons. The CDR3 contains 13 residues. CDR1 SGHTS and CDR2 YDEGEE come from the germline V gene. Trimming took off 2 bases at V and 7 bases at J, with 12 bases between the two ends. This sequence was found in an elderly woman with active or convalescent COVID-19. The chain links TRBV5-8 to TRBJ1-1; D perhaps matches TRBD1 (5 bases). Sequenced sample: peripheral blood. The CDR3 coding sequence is TGTGCCAGCAGCTTAACGGGGGAAGATGAAGCTTTCTTT. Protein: CASSLTGEDEAFF.